The 22 T cell receptor beta chains reported below all come from one sample, sequenced in a study of control samples from healthy donors and cancer patients. Assay used: immunoSEQ multiplex PCR; TCRdb lists only in-frame clones, some missing. This sample has 53,000 or so clones, with 87% found just once. Sequencing used PBMCs. These receptors all stem from a man between 60 and 75 years old with head and neck cancer.

V gene TRBV10-1 combines with J gene TRBJ2-2, with 11 bases identical to TRBD2. The V gene end was trimmed by 6 bases and the J gene end by 6 bases; junction bases not matched to a gene: 3. Germline lookup yields CDR1 WNHNN and CDR2 SYGVQD (reference sequence). The CDR3 totals 14 residues. CDR3 coding DNA: TGCGCCAGCAGCACTAGCGGGGGACCCGGGGAGCTGTTTTTT. It yields the protein CASSTSGGPGELFF.

V usage is TRBV19 and J usage is TRBJ2-2; 8 nucleotides line up with TRBD1. The CDR3 runs to 15 residues. Germline CDR1 LNHDA, CDR2 SQIVND (reference sequence). V shed 8 bases, J shed 2 bases, and the junction held 7 bases outside the gene matches. The CDR3 coding sequence is TGTGCCAGTGAGACGGACAGGGAAAACACCGGGGAGCTGTTTTTT. It translates to CASETDRENTGELFF.

The chain employs TRBV6-6 and TRBJ1-4; D might be TRBD1 (5 bases). Trimming took off 6 bases at V and 2 bases at J, with 16 bases between the two ends. Germline lookup yields CDR1 MNHNY and CDR2 SVGAGI (reference sequence). The CDR3 spans 16 residues. DNA of the CDR3: TGTGCCAGCAGCCCTCGGGGGGGTAGTACTAATGAAAAACTGTTTTTT. Residues: CASSPRGGSTNEKLFF.

This chain links TRBV4-1 with TRBJ1-6; no definite D call. Trimming pared 1 base from V and 7 bases from J, leaving 14 bases between. This CDR3 is 16 amino acids long. CDR1 and CDR2 from the germline V gene are MGHRA and YSYEKL. The CDR3: CASSQAPQLPNSPLHF. Here the CDR3 DNA reads TGCGCCAGCAGCCAAGCCCCACAGCTACCAAATTCACCCCTCCACTTT.

This chain uses TRBV6-1 with TRBJ2-3; a weak D match, TRBD1 (6 bases). The CDR3 totals 15 residues. V lost 3 bases to trimming and J lost 2 bases, with 12 bases between them. CDR1 is MNHNS and CDR2 is SASEGT in the germline V gene. CDR3 coding DNA: TGTGCCAGCAGTGAGGGGGCACTTCCCACAGATACGCAGTATTTT. Its protein is CASSEGALPTDTQYF.

The chain employs TRBV10-2 and TRBJ2-6; no firm D call. The germline V gene encodes CDR1 WSHSY and CDR2 SAAADI. V was pared by 3 bases and J by 0 bases, with 21 bases between. This CDR3 contains 20 residues. The CDR3 DNA sequence: TGCGCCAGCAGTGAACGGCAATTTTTGCCCCTACACTCTGGGGCCAACGTCCTGACTTTC. Encoded protein: CASSERQFLPLHSGANVLTF.

This sequence joins TRBV10-3 and TRBJ2-2; 10 bases are a match to TRBD2. Trimming took 6 bases from V and 4 from J; bases not matched to a gene: 5. The germline V gene has CDR1 ENHRY and CDR2 SYGVKD. The CDR3 is made up of 15 amino acids. The CDR3 region is CAIREGLAFTGELFF. In DNA, the CDR3 is TGTGCCATCAGGGAGGGACTAGCGTTCACCGGGGAGCTGTTTTTT.

CDR3 coding DNA: TGTGCCAGCAGCCAAGCGGGGGCTGGCACAGATACGCAGTATTTT. Translating it yields CASSQAGAGTDTQYF. The rearrangement uses TRBV28 and TRBJ2-3; 8 nucleotides match TRBD2. Germline CDR1 is MDHEN and CDR2 is SYDVKM. The trim removed 6 bases at V and 1 base at J, leaving 6 bases unmatched. This CDR3 contains 15 residues.

The chain links TRBV4-1 to TRBJ2-1, with D perhaps TRBD2 (6 bases). Between the trimmed V and J ends, which lost 1 base and 3 bases, there was a span of 19 bases. CDR3 length: 18 amino acids. In germline, CDR1 is MGHRA, CDR2 YSYEKL. The CDR3 nucleotides read TGCGCCAGCAGCCAAGGGTTTTTAGGCGGGAACCACTACAATGAGCAGTTCTTC. It codes for CASSQGFLGGNHYNEQFF.

The V gene is TRBV28, the J gene TRBJ1-3; 10 bases are shared with TRBD1. The J segment lost 1 base and the V segment lost 0 bases, leaving 6 bases of the junction unmatched. The germline V gene encodes CDR1 MDHEN and CDR2 SYDVKM. The CDR3 consists of 18 residues. In nucleotides, the CDR3 is TGTGCCAGCAGTTTATGGGGGGACAGGGGCCATTCTGGAAACACCATATATTTT. This translates into CASSLWGDRGHSGNTIYF.

This sequence joins TRBV11-3 and TRBJ2-3, with D possibly being TRBD2 (5 bases). Trimming took off 3 bases at V and 0 bases at J, with 7 bases between the two ends. CDR1 is SGHNT, CDR2 YENEEA, per germline. The CDR3 spans 14 residues. The CDR3 region is CASSFEGSTDTQYF. The CDR3 DNA sequence: TGTGCCAGCAGCTTCGAGGGAAGCACAGATACGCAGTATTTT. Full variable domain (missing parts from reference TRBV11-3 and TRBJ2-3): EAGVVQSPRYKIIEKKQPVAFWCNPISGHNTLYWYLQNLGQGPELLIRYENEEAVDDSQLPKDRFSAERLKGVDSTLKIQPAELGDSAVYLCASSFEGSTDTQYFGPGTRLTVL.

This clone was seen a single time. The CDR3 DNA reads TGTGCCAGCAGCCTGTATAAGGGGATCTTGGATGAGCAGTTCTTC. Encoded protein: CASSLYKGILDEQFF. This sequence joins TRBV5-4 and TRBJ2-1, with D maybe TRBD1 (5 bases). The length of the CDR3 is 15 residues. Germline loops: CDR1 SGHNT, CDR2 YYREEE (reference sequence). V was shortened by 4 bases and J by 8 bases, with 19 bases between the two germline ends.

The V gene is TRBV28, the J gene TRBJ2-7, with 7 bases fitting TRBD2. J lost 4 bases, V lost 2 bases, and 17 bases had no gene match. Germline V gene data show CDR1 as MDHEN and CDR2 as SYDVKM. This CDR3 is 18 amino acids long. CDR3 sequence reads: CASSLHVSGGVIPYEQYF. For the CDR3, the DNA is TGTGCCAGCAGTTTACATGTGTCGGGGGGAGTTATCCCTTACGAGCAGTACTTC.

The rearrangement uses TRBV19 and TRBJ2-4, with D perhaps assigned TRBD1 or TRBD2 (6 bases each). The CDR3 spans 15 residues. CDR1 is LNHDA, CDR2 SQIVND, per germline (reference sequence). V was cut by 5 bases and J by 7 bases, with 18 bases left in between. The CDR3 bases are TGTGCCAGTAGTCCATTCGAGGGGGGCAGGAACATTCAGTACTTC. Translation gives CASSPFEGGRNIQYF.

The V gene is TRBV7-2, the J gene TRBJ2-2; unclear D gene. V shed 1 base and J shed 4 bases, with 13 bases lying between them. The germline V gene encodes CDR1 SGHTA and CDR2 FQGNSA. The CDR3 runs to 16 residues. CDR3 protein: CASSLVLGVRTGELFF. DNA of the CDR3: TGTGCCAGCAGCTTAGTGCTGGGTGTACGCACCGGGGAGCTGTTTTTT.

This clone appeared once. The rearrangement uses TRBV10-3 and TRBJ2-1; 8 bases align to TRBD2. This CDR3 has 17 residues. Trimming cost V 4 bases and J 0 bases; bases outside gene matches: 8. Per the germline V gene, CDR1 is ENHRY and CDR2 is SYGVKD. In DNA, the CDR3 is TGTGCCATCAGTGTGGCGGGAGGCCGGAGCTCCTACAATGAGCAGTTCTTC. This gives the protein CAISVAGGRSSYNEQFF.

The chain joins TRBV11-2 to TRBJ1-1; tentative D call: TRBD1 (5 bases). V was shortened by 5 bases and J by 1 base, with 8 bases between the two germline ends. CDR3 length: 13 amino acids. CDR1 and CDR2 (germline): SGHAT, FQNNGV. CDR3 sequence: CASSPRGNTEAFF. DNA of the CDR3: TGTGCCAGCAGCCCGAGGGGGAACACTGAAGCTTTCTTT.

The chain carries TRBV5-1 and TRBJ2-5; D is unclear. The CDR3 contains 12 residues. V lost 4 bases and J lost 1, with 5 bases in between. Per the germline V gene, CDR1 is SGHRS and CDR2 is YFSETQ. CDR3 protein: CASSQLQETQYF. The CDR3 DNA is TGCGCCAGCAGCCAACTCCAAGAGACCCAGTACTTC.

A remark on this clone: Distinct nucleotide sequences in the sample also encode this CDR3. The rearrangement uses TRBV19 and TRBJ2-5; D perhaps matches TRBD2 (6 bases). Trimming removed 7 bases from V and 5 bases from J, with 20 bases in between. Germline loops: CDR1 LNHDA, CDR2 SQIVND (reference sequence). This CDR3 is 15 amino acids long. CDR3 amino acids: CASTSDQGGGETQYF. CDR3 bases: TGTGCCAGTACCTCCGACCAGGGAGGTGGGGAGACCCAGTACTTC.

The chain couples TRBV7-9 to TRBJ2-1; 8 nucleotides line up with TRBD2. V shed 5 bases, J shed 4 bases, and the junction held 16 bases outside the gene matches. The CDR3 is 18 amino acids. Germline values: CDR1 SEHNR, CDR2 FQNEAQ (reference sequence). The CDR3 nucleotides are TGTGCCAGCAGCGGAGAAGGTCTAGCGGGCGCCCAGTACAATGAGCAGTTCTTC. Its protein product is CASSGEGLAGAQYNEQFF. Variable domain in full (rest from reference TRBV7-9 and TRBJ2-1): DTGVSQNPRHKITKRGQNVTFRCDPISEHNRLYWYRQTLGQGPEFLTYFQNEAQLEKSRLLSDRFSAERPKGSFSTLEIQRTEQGDSAMYLCASSGEGLAGAQYNEQFFGPGTRLTVL.

This clone came up once. The chain combines TRBV29-1 with TRBJ1-5; D uncertain. CDR1 is SQVTM, CDR2 ANQGSEA, per germline. This CDR3 contains 13 residues. Deletions cut 4 bases from V and 11 bases from J, with 18 bases between. In DNA, the CDR3 is TGCAGCGTTGTGACCCCATCATCAAAGGCCCAGCATTTT. Amino acid sequence: CSVVTPSSKAQHF.

The chain employs TRBV5-6 and TRBJ2-7; 8 positions agree with TRBD1. Germline-derived CDR1 and CDR2 are SGHDT and YYEEEE. This CDR3 comprises 14 residues. After removal of 3 bases from V and 6 bases from J, the junction contained 8 bases not matched to a gene. The chain's CDR3 is CASSSQGASFEQYF. CDR3 coding DNA: TGTGCCAGCAGCTCCCAGGGGGCAAGCTTCGAGCAGTACTTC.